What follows are 31 T cell receptor beta chains derived from one specimen sequenced in a study of CD8 T cells in ankylosing spondylitis. MiXCR, applied by TCRdb to the 5' RACE reads, yields one record per CDR3 protein. The sample lists roughly 120,000 distinct CDR3 sequences, approximately 14% occurring once. Sequencing used blood, either unsorted or a sorted T cell fraction (not recorded which). Every receptor here comes from a female donor with ankylosing spondylitis or in good health (not recorded which).

The V and J genes are TRBV30 and TRBJ2-7; 11 bases fit TRBD2. Germline V gene data show CDR1 as GTSNPN and CDR2 as SVGIG (reference sequence). The trim removed 2 bases at V and 4 bases at J, leaving 13 bases unmatched. This CDR3 is built from 17 residues. CDR3 nucleotide sequence: TGTGCCTGGAGTCCAACTATGACTAGCGGGACGCCTTACGAGCAGTACTTC. Residues: CAWSPTMTSGTPYEQYF.

This rearrangement joins TRBV21-1 to TRBJ2-3; the table assigns TRBD1, which was not confirmed against the DNA. TRBV21-1 has pseudogene status. This CDR3 spans 15 amino acids. CDR3 amino acids: CASSKVDIQYVPQYF. CDR3 DNA sequence: TGTGCCAGCAGCAAAGTGGACATACAGTACGTACCGCAGTATTTT.

There are many counts of this clonotype. The chain couples TRBV11-2 to TRBJ2-1, with unresolved D. CDR1 is SGHAT, CDR2 FQNNGV, per germline. The CDR3 spans 12 residues. V was shortened by 3 bases and J by 4 bases, with 4 bases between the two germline ends. CDR3 region: CASSFYYNEQFF. CDR3 nucleotides: TGTGCCAGCAGCTTTTATTACAATGAGCAGTTCTTC. The full variable domain, its missing parts supplied by reference TRBV11-2 and TRBJ2-1, is EAGVAQSPRYKIIEKRQSVAFWCNPISGHATLYWYQQILGQGPKLLIQFQNNGVVDDSQLPKDRFSAERLKGVDSTLKIQPAKLEDSAVYLCASSFYYNEQFFGPGTRLTVL.

The V call is TRBV6-6, the J call TRBJ2-5, with D hard to call. The CDR3 length is 12 residues. Deletions cut 2 bases from V and 1 base from J, with 2 bases between. The germline CDR1 and CDR2 sequences are MNHNY and SVGAGI (reference sequence). The CDR3 is CASSYGQETQYF. CDR3 bases: TGTGCCAGCAGTTACGGCCAAGAGACCCAGTACTTC.

The table lists this clonotype with many counts. V usage is TRBV29-1 and J usage is TRBJ2-7; TRBD2 is a possible D gene (7 bases). The V end was cut by 1 base, the J end by 6 bases, with 19 bases between. The CDR3 totals 15 residues. Germline V gives CDR1 SQVTM, CDR2 ANQGSEA. In DNA, the CDR3 is TGCAGCGTTGAAGGGGAGGGGGGCAGGTTGACCGAGCAGTACTTC. Translated: CSVEGEGGRLTEQYF.

This clonotype was seen a handful of times. The rearrangement links TRBV5-1 to TRBJ2-1; D is unresolved. The ends were cut back, 0 bases at V and 6 bases at J, with 7 bases in the middle. CDR1 and CDR2 (germline): SGHRS, YFSETQ. The CDR3 contains 13 residues. The CDR3 spells CASSLVASNEQFF. CDR3 DNA: TGCGCCAGCAGCTTGGTAGCTAGCAATGAGCAGTTCTTC.

This clonotype occurred many times. J is TRBJ2-5 and V is TRBV20-1; the D gene is possibly TRBD2 (5 bases). Trimming removed 1 base at V and 2 bases at J, with 17 bases between. Germline CDR1 reads DFQATT; CDR2 reads SNEGSKA (reference sequence). This CDR3 is 16 amino acids long. CDR3 sequence (DNA): TGCAGTGCTAGAGGGGCCAGCGGTACGGGTCAAGAGACCCAGTACTTC. Translated, it gives CSARGASGTGQETQYF.

This clonotype was picked up a small number of times. This chain connects TRBV20-1 to TRBJ2-1; 12 bases match TRBD2. Germline loops: CDR1 DFQATT, CDR2 SNEGSKA (reference sequence). The J segment lost 5 bases and the V segment lost 3 bases, leaving 14 bases of the junction unmatched. This CDR3 is built from 18 residues. The CDR3 DNA reads as TGCAGTGCTAGTTTGGCTAGCGGGAGGGGTAGCGGAAACAATGAGCAGTTCTTC. Its translation: CSASLASGRGSGNNEQFF.

This clonotype has a handful of counts. The chain uses TRBV12-3 or TRBV12-4 and TRBJ2-2; D gene ambiguous. Trimming cost V 5 bases and J 7 bases, with 11 bases left between them. This CDR3 is 13 amino acids long. CDR3 sequence reads: CASSLRRDGELFF. The DNA for the CDR3 is TGTGCCAGCAGTCTTAGAAGGGACGGGGAGCTGTTTTTT.

This chain connects TRBV28 to TRBJ2-7; D remains ambiguous. This CDR3 comprises 12 residues. The germline V gene encodes CDR1 MDHEN and CDR2 SYDVKM. V lost 4 bases to trimming and J lost 3 bases, with 7 bases between them. CDR3 residues: CASSSQFYEQYF. The CDR3 nucleotides read TGTGCCAGCAGTTCACAATTCTACGAGCAGTACTTC.

Concerning this clonotype: At one end, the junction sequence differs from germline, possibly due to a read error. The gene calls are TRBV6-2 or TRBV6-3 and TRBJ2-2, with 8 bases fitting TRBD2. Germline values: CDR1 MNHEY, CDR2 SVGEGT. The CDR3 has 13 amino acids. DNA for the CDR3: TGTGCCTGTTCGGGGGGGAACCCCGGGGAGCTGTTTTTT. It codes for CACSGGNPGELFF.

CDR3 sequence: CASSPGTDYGYTF. The CDR3 region has the DNA TGTGCCAGCAGTCCTGGGACAGACTATGGCTACACCTTC. V gene TRBV12-3 or TRBV12-4 combines with J gene TRBJ1-2; TRBD1 aligns across 7 bases. The CDR3 covers 13 residues. With 5 bases clipped from V and 3 bases from J, the junction kept 3 bases outside the gene matches.

The J gene is TRBJ1-6, the V gene TRBV20-1, with D possibly being TRBD1 (5 bases). Looked up from germline, CDR1 is DFQATT and CDR2 is SNEGSKA (reference sequence). The germline V and J ends were trimmed by 1 base and 5 bases, with 12 bases remaining between them. The CDR3 length is 15 residues. Here the CDR3 reads CSARALGQNNSPLHF. The DNA of the CDR3 is TGCAGTGCTAGAGCCCTGGGGCAGAATAATTCACCCCTCCACTTT.

The chain links TRBV7-9 to TRBJ2-1; D assignment may be TRBD1 or TRBD2 (5 bases each). The V end was cut by 5 bases, the J end by 8 bases, with 19 bases between. Germline CDR1 is SEHNR and CDR2 is FQNEAQ (reference sequence). The CDR3 has 15 amino acids. This CDR3 is CASSPTGGLVDEQFF. CDR3 coding DNA: TGTGCCAGCAGCCCCACTGGGGGATTGGTTGATGAGCAGTTCTTC.

The sample holds many counts of this clonotype. CDR3 amino acids: CASSYPEGQVLPYNEQFF. The CDR3 DNA reads as TGTGCCAGCAGTTACCCTGAAGGACAAGTCCTACCCTACAATGAGCAGTTCTTC. The chain combines TRBV6-5 with TRBJ2-1, with a tentative D call TRBD1 (5 bases). Trimming took off 2 bases at V and 2 bases at J, with 19 bases between the two ends. The germline V gene encodes CDR1 MNHEY and CDR2 SVGAGI. The CDR3 is 18 amino acids.

This clonotype turned up a few times. This chain joins TRBV4-2 and TRBJ2-5, with 12 positions matching TRBD2. With V trimmed by 4 bases and J by 3 bases, 3 bases remained unmatched. Germline CDR1 LGHNA, CDR2 YNFKEQ. The length of the CDR3 is 15 residues. The DNA of the CDR3 is TGTGCCAGCAGCCCAAGGACTAGCGGGGAAGAGACCCAGTACTTC. Its translation: CASSPRTSGEETQYF.

This clonotype came up many times. The chain carries TRBV20-1 and TRBJ2-2; D might be TRBD2 (5 bases). V dropped 6 bases and J dropped 4 bases, with 9 bases sitting between them. CDR3 length: 12 amino acids. The V gene's germline CDR1 is DFQATT and CDR2 SNEGSKA (reference sequence). The CDR3 is CSAITSTGELFF. CDR3 in DNA: TGCAGTGCCATAACTAGCACCGGGGAGCTGTTTTTT.

The chain is built from TRBV27 and TRBJ2-6, with a weak D call TRBD1 (6 bases). Trimming removed 2 bases from V and 0 bases from J, with 14 bases in between. CDR1 is MNHEY and CDR2 is SMNVEV in the germline V gene (reference sequence). The length of the CDR3 is 18 residues. The DNA of the CDR3 is TGTGCCAGCAGTTTACCGACAGGCCAACGCTCTGGGGCCAACGTCCTGACTTTC. This encodes CASSLPTGQRSGANVLTF.

A note on this clonotype: At one end, the junction sequence differs from germline, possibly due to a read error. The chain employs TRBV20-1 and TRBJ1-2; tentatively, D is TRBD1 (6 bases). Germline-derived CDR1 and CDR2 are DFQATT and SNEGSKA (reference sequence). The length of the CDR3 is 10 residues. CDR3 bases: TGCAGTGCTAGAGTCCTGGACAGCCACTTC. It encodes CSARVLDSHF.

This clonotype was recorded at least ten times. The V gene is TRBV9, the J gene TRBJ2-1, with D unresolved. This CDR3 spans 15 amino acids. The germline V gene encodes CDR1 SGDLS and CDR2 YYNGEE. V lost 0 bases and J 6 bases, leaving 13 bases between the germline ends. CDR3 nucleotide sequence: TGTGCCAGCAGCGTAGGTTTTCACCCTAGCAATGAGCAGTTCTTC. Translation gives CASSVGFHPSNEQFF. The full variable domain, with the rest looked up from reference TRBV9 and TRBJ2-1, is DSGVTQTPKHLITATGQRVTLRCSPRSGDLSVYWYQQSLDQGLQFLIQYYNGEERAKGNILERFSAQQFPDLHSELNLSSLELGDSALYFCASSVGFHPSNEQFFGPGTRLTVL.

This clonotype was picked up a small number of times. The chain employs TRBV9 and TRBJ2-3; TRBD2 agrees at 8 bases. The V and J ends lost 3 bases and 4 bases, in that order; junction bases with no gene match: 7. The germline gives CDR1 SGDLS, CDR2 YYNGEE. This CDR3 contains 15 residues. This CDR3 is CASSAAGTRADTQYF. The CDR3 DNA sequence: TGTGCCAGCAGCGCCGCCGGGACTAGGGCAGATACGCAGTATTTT.

The rearrangement links TRBV28 to TRBJ2-3, with no clear D. The V end lost 9 bases, the J end lost 2 bases, and 15 bases lay between the germline ends. Germline V lookup: CDR1 MDHEN, CDR2 SYDVKM. This CDR3 comprises 14 residues. The CDR3 here is CASYRALDTDTQYF. CDR3 coding DNA: TGTGCCAGTTACCGGGCCCTAGACACAGATACGCAGTATTTT.

This clonotype appeared many times. The chain recombines TRBV11-2 with TRBJ1-1; a possible D gene is TRBD1 (5 bases). Trimming pared 0 bases from V and 4 bases from J, leaving 18 bases between. CDR1 is SGHAT, CDR2 FQNNGV, per germline. This CDR3 is 17 amino acids long. CDR3 in DNA: TGTGCCAGCAGCTTAGAACGGGGCAGGACGGTTAGCACTGAAGCTTTCTTT. This translates into CASSLERGRTVSTEAFF.

This clonotype was found many times. The chain has TRBV3-1 and TRBJ2-1, with no clear D. Germline-derived CDR1 and CDR2 are LGHDT and YNNKEL (reference sequence). The CDR3 length is 13 residues. V lost 1 base and J lost 9, with 10 bases in between. CDR3 region: CASSQVDWGEQFF. The CDR3 DNA sequence: TGTGCCAGCAGCCAAGTCGATTGGGGTGAGCAGTTCTTC.

This clonotype was seen many times. This chain links TRBV5-1 with TRBJ1-6, with TRBD1 matching over 9 bases. Germline values: CDR1 SGHRS, CDR2 YFSETQ. This CDR3 contains 14 residues. Trimming cost V 9 bases and J 7 bases; bases outside gene matches: 8. CDR3 protein: CATNLGQGNSPLHF. For the CDR3, the DNA is TGCGCCACTAACCTCGGACAGGGGAATTCACCCCTCCACTTT.

The table lists this clonotype with a count of one. The chain links TRBV19 to TRBJ1-4, with 7 bases fitting TRBD1. In germline, CDR1 is LNHDA, CDR2 SQIVND (reference sequence). This CDR3 is built from 14 residues. Germline trimming cut 6 bases from V and 5 bases from J; bases unmatched to any gene: 6. The CDR3 region has the DNA TGTGCCAGTAGCATAAACAGGGGAAATGAAAAACTGTTTTTT. Protein: CASSINRGNEKLFF.

This clonotype was found many times. This chain links TRBV5-1 with TRBJ2-2, with D possibly TRBD2 on 6 matching bases. Germline assignment: CDR1 SGHRS and CDR2 YFSETQ. The CDR3 consists of 15 residues. The V end was cut by 4 bases, the J end by 2 bases, with 12 bases between. In DNA, the CDR3 is TGCGCCAGCAGCCAGACTAGTTTAAACACCGGGGAGCTGTTTTTT. Encoded protein: CASSQTSLNTGELFF.

This clonotype was recorded at least ten times. The J gene is TRBJ2-3, the V gene TRBV20-1, with TRBD2 matching over 13 bases. Germline V gives CDR1 DFQATT, CDR2 SNEGSKA (reference sequence). V was clipped by 4 bases and J by 4 bases; unmatched bases: 2. There are 14 residues in the CDR3. The CDR3 sequence: CSAITSGGADTQYF. In DNA, the CDR3 is TGCAGTGCTATTACTAGCGGGGGGGCAGATACGCAGTATTTT.

This clonotype was counted at least ten times. The J gene is TRBJ2-3, the V gene TRBV9, with D perhaps TRBD2 (5 bases). The ends were cut back, 2 bases at V and 1 base at J, with 17 bases in the middle. CDR1 and CDR2 from the germline V gene are SGDLS and YYNGEE. The CDR3 has 17 residues. CDR3 loop: CASSVRSVVAGTDTQYF. For the CDR3, the DNA is TGTGCCAGCAGCGTTCGTAGCGTCGTAGCTGGCACAGATACGCAGTATTTT.

This clonotype was seen repeatedly, ten times or more. The V gene is TRBV24-1, the J gene TRBJ2-1; 11 nucleotides match TRBD2. Germline trimming cut 4 bases from V and 3 bases from J; bases unmatched to any gene: 7. The CDR3 runs to 17 residues. CDR1 is KGHDR and CDR2 is SFDVKD in the germline V gene. The CDR3 protein is CATSEPTSGGLYNEQFF. The DNA for the CDR3 is TGTGCCACCAGTGAGCCAACTAGCGGGGGACTCTACAATGAGCAGTTCTTC.

The chain uses TRBV4-1 and TRBJ2-1, with D tentatively TRBD1 (6 bases). V lost 1 base to trimming and J lost 1 base, with 14 bases between them. The CDR3 length is 17 residues. CDR1 and CDR2 (germline): MGHRA, YSYEKL. CDR3 sequence (DNA): TGCGCCAGCAGCCAAGCGAGGGACACCCGGTCCTACAATGAGCAGTTCTTC. Its translation: CASSQARDTRSYNEQFF.